This TCR beta chain was profiled in a study of identical twins. One entry per CDR3 protein results from TCRdb running MiXCR on the 5' RACE reads. The sample has 260,000 or so distinct CDR3 sequences, approximately 7.3% seen once. The V end was cut by 2 bases, the J end by 2 bases, with 7 bases between. The CDR3 length is 13 residues. CDR1 and CDR2 (germline): SGHAT, FQNNGV. This clonotype was detected only a few times. The antigen remains unidentified. Points from the study as a whole: Cord blood beta clonotypes that were abundant carried fewer insertions, and memory repertoires showed no such trend. Sequences that were out-of-frame, alpha and twin-shared displayed an excess of low generation probability.

The same sample was also studied in work on yellow fever vaccine responses in identical twins.

The sequence came from a woman aged 18-29 years in good health. The rearrangement links TRBV11-2 to TRBJ2-7; D gene uncertain. Sequenced input: CD8+ T cells sorted from blood. The CDR3 nucleotides read TGTGCCAGCAGCTTAACCGACCCCTACGAGCAGTACTTC. It encodes CASSLTDPYEQYF.